This entry lists 21 T cell receptor beta chains sequenced from one sample in a study of cytomegalovirus exposure and HLA in healthy donors. The PCR ran on 60 Vbeta and 13 Jbeta primers. Some clones are missing from TCRdb's copy, which holds only in-frame ones; the method was immunoSEQ multiplex PCR. The repertoire has around 200,000 clones, around four fifths of them found once; the top ten carry less than 3.5%. Specimen: PBMCs. These receptors were collected from a woman aged 40 to 50 in good health and CMV-seronegative.

This clone turned up a few times. This chain links TRBV11-2 with TRBJ1-4; 9 positions match TRBD1. V dropped 5 bases and J dropped 6; count of bases not matched to a gene: 4. Germline V CDR1 and CDR2: SGHAT, FQNNGV. This CDR3 spans 14 amino acids. CDR3 protein: CASSPGTGHEKLFF. Here the CDR3 DNA reads TGTGCCAGCAGCCCCGGGACAGGGCATGAAAAACTGTTTTTT.

This clone appeared a few times. The chain is built from TRBV28 and TRBJ2-4; D is unresolved. From germline, CDR1 is MDHEN and CDR2 SYDVKM. This CDR3 is built from 14 residues. Trimming pared 2 bases from V and 14 bases from J, leaving 19 bases between. CDR3 coding DNA: TGTGCCAGCAGTTTAGCTGATAACATAGCAAAGGAGTACTTC. Protein sequence: CASSLADNIAKEYF.

The chain carries TRBV10-2 and TRBJ2-1, with 9 bases identical to TRBD2. The J segment lost 5 bases and the V segment lost 6 bases, leaving 11 bases of the junction unmatched. The length of the CDR3 is 16 residues. From germline, CDR1 is WSHSY and CDR2 SAAADI. The CDR3 nucleotides read TGCGCCAGCAGAGTCGTCGCGGGAGGGGGAAACAATGAGCAGTTCTTC. Translating it yields CASRVVAGGGNNEQFF.

This clone has only one observation. The rearrangement uses TRBV28 and TRBJ2-3; a weak D match, TRBD2 (5 bases). This CDR3 region has 13 residues. CDR1 MDHEN and CDR2 SYDVKM come from the germline V gene. Trimming shortened V by 6 bases and J by 6 bases, and 13 bases separated the two germline ends. CDR3 sequence: CASSPGGRDTQYF. CDR3 sequence (DNA): TGTGCCAGCAGCCCTGGCGGGCGGGATACGCAGTATTTT.

The J gene is TRBJ2-3, the V gene TRBV27, with 9 bases matching TRBD2. Germline CDR1 MNHEY, CDR2 SMNVEV (reference sequence). The CDR3 consists of 18 residues. J lost 4 bases, V lost 0 bases, and 11 bases had no gene match. The CDR3 here is CASSLSIGLALTADTQYF. The CDR3 DNA follows: TGTGCCAGCAGTTTATCGATTGGACTAGCGCTTACAGCAGATACGCAGTATTTT.

The chain joins TRBV19 to TRBJ1-4, with D possibly TRBD1 on 6 matching bases. Trimming left V 6 bases short and J 7 bases short, with 18 bases between. The CDR3 is 15 residues long. Germline V lookup: CDR1 LNHDA, CDR2 SQIVND (reference sequence). The CDR3 sequence is CASRAQGLSGEKLFF. The CDR3 coding sequence is TGTGCCAGTAGGGCACAGGGTTTAAGCGGTGAAAAACTGTTTTTT.

The J gene is TRBJ2-7, the V gene TRBV6-5, with 9 bases aligning to TRBD1. CDR1 is MNHEY and CDR2 is SVGAGI in the germline V gene. The CDR3 spans 15 residues. V lost 0 bases to trimming and J lost 3 bases; unmatched junction nucleotides: 3. CDR3 in DNA: TGTGCCAGCAGTTACTCGTGGACAGGGGACTACGAGCAGTACTTC. Protein product: CASSYSWTGDYEQYF.

This chain connects TRBV7-9 to TRBJ1-2; D gene ambiguous. Germline V gene sequence: CDR1 SEHNR, CDR2 FQNEAQ (reference sequence). The CDR3 consists of 16 residues. V lost 5 bases to trimming and J lost 5 bases, with 21 bases between them. Written as DNA, the CDR3 is TGTGCCAGCAGCCCTTTTCTCGTGAGGCACCATTATGGCTACACCTTC. Translated, it gives CASSPFLVRHHYGYTF. Full variable domain (outside the CDR3, taken from reference TRBV7-9 and TRBJ1-2): DTGVSQNPRHKITKRGQNVTFRCDPISEHNRLYWYRQTLGQGPEFLTYFQNEAQLEKSRLLSDRFSAERPKGSFSTLEIQRTEQGDSAMYLCASSPFLVRHHYGYTFGSGTRLTVV.

In its sample, this clone was seen a few times. The genes are TRBV5-1 and TRBJ2-3; 9 nucleotides match TRBD2. With 3 bases clipped from V and 3 bases from J, the junction kept 11 bases outside the gene matches. CDR1 and CDR2 (germline): SGHRS, YFSETQ. The length of the CDR3 is 17 residues. The CDR3 DNA is TGCGCCAGCAGCTACACCCGCGGGGGGGGTGGTACAGATACGCAGTATTTT. This encodes CASSYTRGGGGTDTQYF.

The V call is TRBV27, the J call TRBJ2-2, with 7 nucleotides matching TRBD1. J lost 5 bases, V lost 8 bases, and 17 bases had no gene match. This CDR3 comprises 17 residues. Germline assignment: CDR1 MNHEY and CDR2 SMNVEV (reference sequence). The CDR3 reads CASASLRQGWDTGELFF. The DNA for the CDR3 is TGTGCCAGCGCCTCCCTTCGACAGGGCTGGGATACCGGGGAGCTGTTTTTT.

This clone was found once. V is TRBV4-2 and J is TRBJ2-2; 9 bases align to TRBD2. From germline, CDR1 is LGHNA and CDR2 YNFKEQ. The CDR3 spans 18 residues. With 0 bases clipped from V and 8 bases from J, the junction kept 13 bases outside the gene matches. CDR3 sequence: CASSQDLHAGGPNGELFF. The CDR3 coding sequence is TGTGCCAGCAGCCAAGATCTTCATGCGGGAGGGCCTAATGGGGAGCTGTTTTTT.

The rearrangement joins TRBV9 to TRBJ2-2, with a possible D match to TRBD1 (7 bases). Germline-derived CDR1 and CDR2 are SGDLS and YYNGEE. V lost 3 bases and J 0 bases, leaving 15 bases between the germline ends. The length of the CDR3 is 17 residues. The CDR3: CASSAPQGGPNTGELFF. In DNA, the CDR3 is TGTGCCAGCAGCGCTCCCCAGGGGGGCCCGAACACCGGGGAGCTGTTTTTT.

The chain combines TRBV5-1 with TRBJ2-7; 8 bases are a match to TRBD1. This CDR3 region has 15 residues. V shed 5 bases, J shed 5 bases, and the junction held 12 bases outside the gene matches. Germline values: CDR1 SGHRS, CDR2 YFSETQ. In nucleotides, the CDR3 is TGCGCCAGCAGACCTCGCTGGGGACAGGTCGACGAGCAGTACTTC. Translated: CASRPRWGQVDEQYF.

The chain couples TRBV2 to TRBJ2-7; D perhaps matches TRBD2 (6 bases). CDR3 length equals 16 residues. V was shortened by 7 bases and J by 4 bases, with 23 bases between the two germline ends. The germline V gene has CDR1 SNHLY and CDR2 FYNNEI. The CDR3 loop is CASTSEFPGRGYEQYF. Written as DNA, the CDR3 is TGTGCCAGCACTTCGGAGTTTCCAGGGCGGGGATACGAGCAGTACTTC.

V usage is TRBV7-6 and J usage is TRBJ2-5; a possible D gene is TRBD1 (7 bases). V lost 4 bases and J 2 bases, leaving 20 bases between the germline ends. Germline V gene data show CDR1 as SGHVS and CDR2 as FNYEAQ. The CDR3 contains 17 residues. CDR3 sequence: CASSSYDLQGTQETQYF. CDR3 nucleotide sequence: TGTGCCAGCAGCTCGTACGATTTACAGGGGACTCAAGAGACCCAGTACTTC.

This chain's CDR3 is CASRSQGYEQYF. The DNA for the CDR3 is TGTGCCAGCAGGTCACAGGGATACGAGCAGTACTTC. The rearrangement joins TRBV2 to TRBJ2-7; TRBD1 might be the D (6 bases). The V end was cut by 6 bases, the J end by 4 bases, with 10 bases between. Germline loops: CDR1 SNHLY, CDR2 FYNNEI. The CDR3 runs to 12 residues.

This clone has a handful of counts. V usage is TRBV30 and J usage is TRBJ1-6; 9 nucleotides line up with TRBD1. V lost 2 bases to trimming and J lost 7 bases; unmatched junction nucleotides: 15. This CDR3 region has 18 residues. Germline CDR1 and CDR2: GTSNPN and SVGIG (reference sequence). CDR3 amino acids: CAWSKGQGLSFHNSPLHF. Written as DNA, the CDR3 is TGTGCCTGGAGTAAAGGACAGGGGCTTTCCTTCCACAATTCACCCCTCCACTTT.

The chain combines TRBV6-5 with TRBJ2-7, with a possible D match to TRBD2 (6 bases). The germline V gene has CDR1 MNHEY and CDR2 SVGAGI. V was pared by 2 bases and J by 5 bases, with 13 bases between. The CDR3 is 14 residues long. The DNA for the CDR3 is TGTGCCAGCAGTTACGGGGAGGCTGCTAACGAGCAGTACTTC. It yields the protein CASSYGEAANEQYF.

With regard to this clone: Mismatch with germline at one junction end may stem from a read error. CDR3 in DNA: TGTGCCAGCAGTGAGAACAATGCGCAGTTCTTC. Protein: CASSENNAQFF. The chain uses TRBV2 and TRBJ2-1; D unresolved. There are 11 residues in the CDR3. Germline lookup yields CDR1 SNHLY and CDR2 FYNNEI.

The chain combines TRBV5-4 with TRBJ2-7; a weak D match, TRBD2 (6 bases). The germline gives CDR1 SGHNT, CDR2 YYREEE (reference sequence). There are 15 residues in the CDR3. V lost 4 bases, J lost 2 bases, and 16 bases lay in between. The CDR3 DNA is TGTGCCAGCAGCGCTACCGGGACTTTTCCCTACGAGCAGTACTTC. Translation: CASSATGTFPYEQYF.

The chain recombines TRBV6-1 with TRBJ2-7; TRBD2 is a possible D gene (6 bases). Germline V gives CDR1 MNHNS, CDR2 SASEGT. V shed 1 base and J shed 1 base, with 11 bases lying between them. This CDR3 contains 15 residues. In DNA form, the CDR3 reads TGTGCCAGCAGTGAAGGCGGGGACGTATCCTACGAGCAGTACTTC. It encodes CASSEGGDVSYEQYF.